This is a list of T cell receptor beta chains from one sample in a study of blood T cell repertoires in COVID-19. Clones were read by immunoSEQ multiplex PCR, and TCRdb kept only the in-frame ones, dropping some. The profile shows tens of thousands of clones, about 85% of them singletons. Material: peripheral blood. These receptors were obtained from a woman aged 80 or over with COVID-19, enrolled during active disease. The CDR3 runs from the conserved cysteine through the conserved F or W. The order of the fields is D gene, J gene, CDR3 length, V gene, CDR3 protein, CDR3 DNA. A D gene is named only where the DNA matches it firmly.

>NA|TRBJ1-2|12|TRBV3-1/TRBV3-2
CASSLTGNGYTF
TGTGCCAGCAGCCTCACAGGGAATGGCTACACCTTC
>TRBD2|TRBJ2-7|15|TRBV7-2
CASSLDGGGAYEQYF
TGTGCCAGCAGCTTAGACGGCGGGGGGGCTTACGAGCAGTACTTC
>TRBD1|TRBJ1-5|16|TRBV28
CASRRQGLVRIQPQHF
TGTGCCAGCAGGCGACAGGGGTTGGTTCGTATTCAGCCCCAGCATTTT
>NA|TRBJ2-1|12|TRBV2
CASSPYINEQFF
TGTGCCAGCAGTCCCTATATCAATGAGCAGTTCTTC
>NA|TRBJ2-7|16|TRBV7-2
CASSRPGQLGAYEQYF
TGTGCCAGCAGCCGCCCAGGACAGCTGGGTGCCTACGAGCAGTACTTC
>NA|TRBJ2-1|15|TRBV5-1
CASSFPARGGNEQFF
TGCGCCAGCAGCTTTCCGGCTAGAGGAGGCAATGAGCAGTTCTTC
>TRBD1|TRBJ1-6|18|TRBV5-1
CASSLTAGGALENSPLHF
TGCGCCAGCAGCTTGACCGCAGGGGGCGCATTGGAAAATTCACCCCTCCACTTT
>TRBD1|TRBJ2-1|16|TRBV9
CASSGGQGVLYNEQFF
TGTGCCAGCAGCGGCGGACAGGGGGTATTGTACAATGAGCAGTTCTTC
>NA|TRBJ1-4|14|TRBV9
CASSVGITTEKLFF
TGTGCCAGCAGCGTAGGGATAACTACTGAAAAACTGTTTTTT
>TRBD2|TRBJ2-2|15|TRBV18
CASATSGANTGELFF
TGTGCCAGCGCAACTAGCGGGGCGAACACCGGGGAGCTGTTTTTT
>NA|TRBJ1-6|13|TRBV7-2
CASSEDYNSPLHF
TGTGCCAGCAGCGAGGATTATAATTCACCCCTCCACTTT
>TRBD2|TRBJ2-7|16|TRBV24-1
CATSDLGLAGVYEQYF
TGTGCCACCAGTGATTTAGGCCTAGCGGGAGTGTACGAGCAGTACTTC
>NA|TRBJ1-2|16|TRBV19
CASLKGVIKLDYGYTF
TGTGCCAGTCTTAAGGGGGTAATAAAATTGGACTATGGCTACACCTTC
>NA|TRBJ2-1|14|TRBV10-3
CAISAGALYNEQFF
TGTGCCATCAGTGCAGGGGCACTTTACAATGAGCAGTTCTTC
>NA|TRBJ2-2|14|TRBV11-3
CASSFSESTGELFF
TGTGCCAGCAGCTTTAGCGAATCCACCGGGGAGCTGTTTTTT